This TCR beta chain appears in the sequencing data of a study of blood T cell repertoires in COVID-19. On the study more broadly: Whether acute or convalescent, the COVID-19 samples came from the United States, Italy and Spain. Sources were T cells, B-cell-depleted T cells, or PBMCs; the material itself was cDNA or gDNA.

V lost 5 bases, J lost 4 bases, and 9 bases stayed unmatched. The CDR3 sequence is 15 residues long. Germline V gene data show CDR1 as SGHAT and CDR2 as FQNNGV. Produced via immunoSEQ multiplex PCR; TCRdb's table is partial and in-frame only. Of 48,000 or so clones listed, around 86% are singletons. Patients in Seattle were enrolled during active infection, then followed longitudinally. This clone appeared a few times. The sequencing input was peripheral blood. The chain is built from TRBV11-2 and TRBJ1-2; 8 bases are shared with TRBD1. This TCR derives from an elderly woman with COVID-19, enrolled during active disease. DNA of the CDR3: TGTGCCAGCAGCCCACTGGACAGGGTGGGCTATGGCTACACCTTC. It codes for CASSPLDRVGYGYTF. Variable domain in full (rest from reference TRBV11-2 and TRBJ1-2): EAGVAQSPRYKIIEKRQSVAFWCNPISGHATLYWYQQILGQGPKLLIQFQNNGVVDDSQLPKDRFSAERLKGVDSTLKIQPAKLEDSAVYLCASSPLDRVGYGYTFGSGTRLTVV.